These 19 T cell receptor beta chains came from one sample sequenced in a study of blood T cell dynamics during melanoma immunotherapy. Indicated time point: week 3, after first cycle of checkpoint inhibitor. Clones were read by immunoSEQ multiplex PCR, and TCRdb kept only the in-frame ones, dropping some. The table lists about 12,000 clones, roughly 90% of them singletons. Sequencing was performed on blood, taken from a patient treated with checkpoint blockade. The receptors shown here come from a human donor with melanoma.

V gene TRBV30 combines with J gene TRBJ2-1; weak D call: TRBD1 (6 bases). V shed 5 bases and J shed 5 bases, with 13 bases lying between them. The CDR3 is 13 residues long. Germline V lookup: CDR1 GTSNPN, CDR2 SVGIG (reference sequence). CDR3 in DNA: TGTGCCTGGCCGCTAAAGGGGGACAATGAGCAGTTCTTC. It codes for CAWPLKGDNEQFF.

This clone showed up just a few times. This sequence joins TRBV5-1 and TRBJ1-2; the match to TRBD1 covers 8 bases. Germline V gives CDR1 SGHRS, CDR2 YFSETQ. J lost 8 bases, V lost 4 bases, and 10 bases had no gene match. The CDR3 has 14 residues. DNA for the CDR3: TGCGCCAGCAGCCCGGACAGGGCCTCGAGCGGCTACACCTTC. It yields the protein CASSPDRASSGYTF.

The chain uses TRBV11-2 and TRBJ2-5, with D unresolved. Germline V lookup: CDR1 SGHAT, CDR2 FQNNGV. The V end was cut by 5 bases, the J end by 4 bases, with 11 bases between. This CDR3 contains 13 residues. CDR3: CASSRTLGETQYF. For the CDR3, the DNA is TGTGCCAGCAGCCGGACCTTGGGAGAGACCCAGTACTTC.

The chain combines TRBV13 with TRBJ2-4, with a tentative D call TRBD1 (6 bases). Germline V gene lookup returns CDR1 PRHDT and CDR2 FYEKMQ (reference sequence). The CDR3 runs to 14 residues. The V gene lost 0 bases and the J gene lost 9 bases, with 12 bases spanning the gap. The CDR3 DNA reads as TGTGCCAGCAGCTTAGGGGCAGGGGTTGGCATTCAGTACTTC. Translating gives CASSLGAGVGIQYF.

This chain joins TRBV29-1 and TRBJ2-7; D ambiguous. From germline, CDR1 is SQVTM and CDR2 ANQGSEA. The CDR3 runs to 9 residues. The V gene lost 7 bases and the J gene lost 5 bases, with 6 bases spanning the gap. The CDR3 reads CSDGDEQYF. DNA of the CDR3: TGCAGCGATGGGGACGAGCAGTACTTC.

The chain joins TRBV27 to TRBJ1-1, with 9 nucleotides matching TRBD1. Germline values: CDR1 MNHEY, CDR2 SMNVEV (reference sequence). The V segment lost 3 bases and the J segment 0 bases; nucleotides outside the gene matches: 8. The CDR3 has 17 residues. The CDR3 sequence: CASSFLLQGAVNTEAFF. For the CDR3, the DNA is TGTGCCAGCAGTTTCCTACTACAGGGGGCCGTGAACACTGAAGCTTTCTTT.

The J gene is TRBJ2-7, the V gene TRBV6-1; D possibly corresponds to TRBD2 (5 bases). CDR1 MNHNS and CDR2 SASEGT come from the germline V gene. The CDR3 contains 14 residues. Deletions cut 1 base from V and 4 bases from J, with 11 bases between. The CDR3 nucleotides read TGTGCCAGCAGTGAAGTTCGGGAAAGTTACGAGCAGTACTTC. Its translation is CASSEVRESYEQYF.

The chain has TRBV27 and TRBJ2-4; D is ambiguous. Trimming left V 3 bases short and J 0 bases short, with 15 bases between. The CDR3 consists of 17 residues. The germline V gene encodes CDR1 MNHEY and CDR2 SMNVEV (reference sequence). CDR3 sequence reads: CASSFLSSDGAKNIQYF. DNA of the CDR3: TGTGCCAGCAGTTTTCTTTCCTCCGACGGAGCCAAAAACATTCAGTACTTC.

J is TRBJ2-5 and V is TRBV6-4, with D tentatively TRBD2 (6 bases). Germline CDR1 is MRHNA and CDR2 is SNTAGT. The CDR3 is made up of 16 amino acids. V gave up 2 bases and J gave up 4 bases, with 17 bases separating them. As DNA, the CDR3 is TGTGCCAGCAGTGACAGTTTTCGGGAGTTTGTAGAGACCCAGTACTTC. Translating it yields CASSDSFREFVETQYF.

J is TRBJ1-5 and V is TRBV6-6; D is uncertain. Trimming took off 5 bases at V and 7 bases at J, with 9 bases between the two ends. Germline V gives CDR1 MNHNY, CDR2 SVGAGI (reference sequence). CDR3 length: 12 amino acids. The DNA for the CDR3 is TGTGCCAGCAGTCTTTTAAGGCAGCCCCAGCATTTT. This encodes CASSLLRQPQHF.

This clone was detected only once. The CDR3 DNA reads as TGTGCCAGCAGAACTTCCGGGACTAGCGGGAGCTACGAGCAGTACTTC. It is translated as CASRTSGTSGSYEQYF. The J gene is TRBJ2-7, the V gene TRBV27; 14 bases line up with TRBD2. The CDR3 runs to 16 residues. Unmatched junction bases numbered 7, after V lost 6 bases and J lost 3 bases. Germline V gene data show CDR1 as MNHEY and CDR2 as SMNVEV (reference sequence).

The chain employs TRBV18 and TRBJ1-1; 8 bases align to TRBD1. CDR3 length: 15 residues. The germline V gene encodes CDR1 KGHSH and CDR2 LQKENI. Losses at the gene ends were 4 bases for V and 2 bases for J; bases not matched to a gene: 6. CDR3 sequence: CASSQDRGLNTEAFF. CDR3 sequence (DNA): TGTGCCAGCTCACAAGACAGGGGATTAAACACTGAAGCTTTCTTT.

The gene calls are TRBV25-1 and TRBJ2-7; possibly TRBD1 for D (5 bases). The V gene lost 4 bases and the J gene lost 4 bases, with 8 bases spanning the gap. The CDR3 has 12 amino acids. The germline gives CDR1 MGHDK, CDR2 SYGVNS. The CDR3 region has the DNA TGTGCCAGCAGTGCAGGGCAGTACGAGCAGTACTTC. It specifies CASSAGQYEQYF.

The chain combines TRBV6-1 with TRBJ1-4; D is unresolved. The CDR3 consists of 15 residues. V lost 5 bases and J 0 bases, leaving 10 bases between the germline ends. Germline CDR1 MNHNS, CDR2 SASEGT. CDR3 bases: TGTGCCAGCAGTTTATACGGTTCAACTAATGAAAAACTGTTTTTT. Its protein is CASSLYGSTNEKLFF.

The J gene is TRBJ1-5, the V gene TRBV2; D gene ambiguous. Germline CDR1 reads SNHLY; CDR2 reads FYNNEI. V was shortened by 0 bases and J by 5 bases, with 11 bases between the two germline ends. CDR3 length: 15 residues. CDR3 sequence reads: CASSEARGIYQPQHF. CDR3 bases: TGTGCCAGCAGTGAAGCGCGTGGCATTTATCAGCCCCAGCATTTT.

This clone showed up just once. The chain uses TRBV7-3 and TRBJ2-5; D tentatively fits TRBD1 or TRBD2 (6 bases each). The ends were cut back, 5 bases at V and 5 bases at J, with 21 bases in the middle. The CDR3 extends over 16 amino acids. Germline V gene sequence: CDR1 SGHTA, CDR2 FQGTGA. The CDR3 sequence is CASSPGTYSRGETQYF. In DNA form, the CDR3 reads TGTGCCAGCAGCCCGGGGACTTACAGTAGGGGGGAGACCCAGTACTTC.

The chain has TRBV6-1 and TRBJ2-2; D gene ambiguous. V gave up 5 bases and J gave up 3 bases, with 10 bases separating them. The CDR3 is 14 amino acids. Germline V lookup: CDR1 MNHNS, CDR2 SASEGT. Here the CDR3 DNA reads TGTGCCAGCAGTTTAGGCTCAGACACCGGGGAGCTGTTTTTT. Translating it yields CASSLGSDTGELFF.

The chain employs TRBV19 and TRBJ1-2, with 7 bases identical to TRBD1. V shed 3 bases, J shed 3 bases, and the junction held 7 bases outside the gene matches. The CDR3 covers 15 residues. Germline V gene sequence: CDR1 LNHDA, CDR2 SQIVND (reference sequence). The CDR3 DNA reads TGTGCCAGTAGTATCCGGACAGGAGACTACTATGGCTACACCTTC. It yields the protein CASSIRTGDYYGYTF.

V gene TRBV7-8 combines with J gene TRBJ1-5; D gene ambiguous. Trimming cost V 4 bases and J 4 bases, with 11 bases left between them. Per the germline V gene, CDR1 is SGHVS and CDR2 is FQNEAQ. CDR3 length equals 14 residues. The DNA for the CDR3 is TGTGCCAGCAGCTCCGACATCTCAAATCAGCCCCAGCATTTT. Amino acid sequence: CASSSDISNQPQHF.